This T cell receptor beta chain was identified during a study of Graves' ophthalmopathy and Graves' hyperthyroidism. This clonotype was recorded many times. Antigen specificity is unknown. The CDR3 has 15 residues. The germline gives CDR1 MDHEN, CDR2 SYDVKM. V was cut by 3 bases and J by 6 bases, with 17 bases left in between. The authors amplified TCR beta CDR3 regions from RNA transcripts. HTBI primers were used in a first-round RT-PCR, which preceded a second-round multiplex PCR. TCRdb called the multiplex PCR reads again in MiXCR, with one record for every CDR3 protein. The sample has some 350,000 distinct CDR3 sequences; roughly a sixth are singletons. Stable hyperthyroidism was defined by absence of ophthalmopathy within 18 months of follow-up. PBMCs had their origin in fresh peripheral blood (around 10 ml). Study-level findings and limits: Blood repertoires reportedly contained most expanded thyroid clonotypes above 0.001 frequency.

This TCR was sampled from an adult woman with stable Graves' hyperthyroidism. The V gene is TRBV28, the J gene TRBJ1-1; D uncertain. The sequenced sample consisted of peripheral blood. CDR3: CASSFRARMGAEAFF. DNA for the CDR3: TGTGCCAGCAGTTTTCGGGCCAGGATGGGAGCTGAAGCTTTCTTT.